This TCR beta chain was profiled in a study of neurological immune-mediated disorders. This clonotype has ten or more counts. Every sequencing run gave over 200 million TCR-beta sequences, taken from 15-18 subjects. MiXCR, applied by TCRdb to the 5' RACE reads, yields one record per CDR3 protein. This sample carries 39,000 or so distinct CDR3 sequences, 4.8% of them seen once, and the ten largest clones take around 9.7%. Sequences were obtained from CD4+ T cells from blood. The receptor's source is a man aged 18-30 years in good health.

The CDR3 DNA reads as TGTGCCAGCAGGGCACAGGGGGGCTTGAACACTGAAGCTTTCTTT. It specifies CASRAQGGLNTEAFF. V is TRBV6-5 and J is TRBJ1-1; TRBD1 matches 8 bases. The CDR3 is 15 residues long. V gave up 6 bases and J gave up 0 bases; unmatched junction bases: 6. Germline V CDR1 and CDR2: MNHEY, SVGAGI.